This T cell receptor beta chain came from a study of T cell responses to AZD1222 COVID-19 vaccine. Timing groups of about 4 and about 12 weeks for second doses were pooled. Study-wide points: Clonal diversity may have been underestimated, and the donors were mostly white British, with more females than males. AZD1222 recipients seropositive at baseline numbered only five to seven. Spike-wide vaccine-associated CD4 TCRs dominated at 160-218 and 743-854.

The assay was immunoSEQ multiplex PCR, and TCRdb's table has in-frame clones only and misses some. There are more than 90,000 clones in the sample; approximately 90% occur only once, and about 4% lies in the top ten. On this clone itself: Its specificity is not known. The germline gene is not matched at one end of the junction; a read error may be the cause.

The source material was peripheral blood, sampled 28 days after the second AZD1222 dose. The receptor's source is an adult who received the AZD1222 COVID-19 vaccine.

CDR3 sequence reads: CASGQPPFYGCTF. CDR3 nucleotides: TGTGCCAGCGGACAGCCCCCTTTCTATGGCTGCACCTTC. This chain uses TRBV27 with TRBJ1-2; weak D call: TRBD1 (6 bases). Per the germline V gene, CDR1 is MNHEY and CDR2 is SMNVEV (reference sequence). This CDR3 has 13 amino acids.